This TCR beta chain was recorded in a study of breast tumors, draining lymph nodes, adjacent tissues. Study conclusions and caveats: Tumor TCR diversity was below lymph nodes but above nontumor tissue. Findings are consistent with lymph node origin and intratumoral expansion of most tumor T cells. The lymph node origin of tumor T cells was framed as consistent with a hypothesis, not demonstrated. Tumor and nontumor repertoires were significantly more similar in luminal-like than in basal-like breast cancer.

Trimming cost V 5 bases and J 12 bases, with 11 bases left between them. This CDR3 spans 11 amino acids. The V gene's germline CDR1 is MNHEY and CDR2 SVGEGT. The lymph nodes were axillary draining lymph nodes from breast cancer patients. TCRdb reprocessed the multiplex PCR reads via MiXCR and lists one record per CDR3 protein. The profile shows about 170,000 distinct CDR3 sequences, roughly a third of them singletons. This clonotype was counted many times. Its antigen is currently unknown. The specimen was axillary lymph node tissue. J is TRBJ2-1 and V is TRBV6-2 or TRBV6-3; D not resolved. The TCR sequence derives from a female donor with breast cancer. Some clones in this sample may be carry-over from other donors' samples. This chain's CDR3 is CASSPSRRQFF. The CDR3 bases are TGTGCCAGCAGTCCCAGCCGCCGGCAGTTCTTC.